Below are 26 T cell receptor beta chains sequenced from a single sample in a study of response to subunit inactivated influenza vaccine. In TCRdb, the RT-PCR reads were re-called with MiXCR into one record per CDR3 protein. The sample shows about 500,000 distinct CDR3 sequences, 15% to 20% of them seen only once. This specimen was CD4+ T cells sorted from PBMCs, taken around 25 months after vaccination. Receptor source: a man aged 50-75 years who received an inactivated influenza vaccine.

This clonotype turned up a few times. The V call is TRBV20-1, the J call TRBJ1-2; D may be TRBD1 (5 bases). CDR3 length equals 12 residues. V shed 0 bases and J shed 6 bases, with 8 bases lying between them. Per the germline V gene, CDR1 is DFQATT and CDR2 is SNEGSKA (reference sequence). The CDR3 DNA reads TGCAGTGCTAGAGATCAAGGGGATGGCTACACCTTC. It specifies CSARDQGDGYTF.

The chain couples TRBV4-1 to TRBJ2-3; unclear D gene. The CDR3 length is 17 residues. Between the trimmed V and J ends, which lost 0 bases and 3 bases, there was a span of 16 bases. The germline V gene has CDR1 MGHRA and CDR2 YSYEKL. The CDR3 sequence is CASSQEGSLKGTDTQYF. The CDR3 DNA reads TGCGCCAGCAGCCAAGAGGGCAGCCTGAAGGGAACAGATACGCAGTATTTT.

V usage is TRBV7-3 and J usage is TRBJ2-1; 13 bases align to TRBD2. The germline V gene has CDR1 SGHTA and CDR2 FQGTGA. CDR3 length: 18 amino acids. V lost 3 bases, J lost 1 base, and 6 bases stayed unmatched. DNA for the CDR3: TGTGCCAGCAGCTTGACTAGCGGGAGGACAGGGTCCTACAATGAGCAGTTCTTC. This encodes CASSLTSGRTGSYNEQFF. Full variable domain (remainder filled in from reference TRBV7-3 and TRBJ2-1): GAGVSQTPSNKVTEKGKYVELRCDPISGHTALYWYRQSLGQGPEFLIYFQGTGAADDSGLPNDRFFAVRPEGSVSTLKIQRTERGDSAVYLCASSLTSGRTGSYNEQFFGPGTRLTVL.

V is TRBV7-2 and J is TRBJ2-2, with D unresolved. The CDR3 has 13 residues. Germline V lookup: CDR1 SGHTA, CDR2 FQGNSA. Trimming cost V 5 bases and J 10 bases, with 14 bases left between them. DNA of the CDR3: TGTGCCAGCAGCACAGAACTCGTTGTGGAGCTGTTTTTT. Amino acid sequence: CASSTELVVELFF.

This chain's CDR3 is CSATSDKETQYF. The CDR3, as DNA: TGCAGTGCAACTAGCGACAAAGAGACCCAGTACTTC. The chain employs TRBV20-1 and TRBJ2-5; TRBD2 matches at 7 bases. The germline gives CDR1 DFQATT, CDR2 SNEGSKA (reference sequence). V lost 6 bases to trimming and J lost 3 bases; unmatched junction nucleotides: 4. The CDR3 spans 12 residues.

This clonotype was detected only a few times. The CDR3 DNA is TGTGCCAGCAGCTTACCACAGGTCAATGAGCAGTTCTTC. Translated, it gives CASSLPQVNEQFF. J is TRBJ2-1 and V is TRBV7-9, with D perhaps matching TRBD1 (5 bases). The V end was cut by 2 bases, the J end by 6 bases, with 8 bases between. The CDR3 runs 13 residues. CDR1 and CDR2 from the germline V gene are SEHNR and FQNEAQ (reference sequence).

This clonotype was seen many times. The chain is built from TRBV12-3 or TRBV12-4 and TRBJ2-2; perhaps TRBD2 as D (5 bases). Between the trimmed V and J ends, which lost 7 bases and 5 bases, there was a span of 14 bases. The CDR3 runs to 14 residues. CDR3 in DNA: TGTGCCAGCACCCTTGGGAGCGCAACCGGGGAGCTGTTTTTT. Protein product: CASTLGSATGELFF.

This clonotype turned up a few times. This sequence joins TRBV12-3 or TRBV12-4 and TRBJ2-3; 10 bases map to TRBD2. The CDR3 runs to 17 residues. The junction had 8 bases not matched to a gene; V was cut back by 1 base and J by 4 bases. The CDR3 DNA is TGTGCCAGCAGTTTAGGGGGGCTAGCGGGAGAGGCAGATACGCAGTATTTT. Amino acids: CASSLGGLAGEADTQYF.

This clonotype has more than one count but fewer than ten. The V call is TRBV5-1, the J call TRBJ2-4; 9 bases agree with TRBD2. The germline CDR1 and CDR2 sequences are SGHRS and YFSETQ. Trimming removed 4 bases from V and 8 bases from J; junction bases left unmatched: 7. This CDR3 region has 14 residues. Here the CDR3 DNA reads TGCGCCAGCAGCGCTATAGCGGGAGAGGACATTCAGTACTTC. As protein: CASSAIAGEDIQYF.

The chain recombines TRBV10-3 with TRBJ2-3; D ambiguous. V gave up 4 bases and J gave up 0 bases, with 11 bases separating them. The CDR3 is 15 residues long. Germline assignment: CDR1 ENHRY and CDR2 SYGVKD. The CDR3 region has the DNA TGTGCCATCAGTGGGGGTACCCCTAGCACAGATACGCAGTATTTT. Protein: CAISGGTPSTDTQYF.

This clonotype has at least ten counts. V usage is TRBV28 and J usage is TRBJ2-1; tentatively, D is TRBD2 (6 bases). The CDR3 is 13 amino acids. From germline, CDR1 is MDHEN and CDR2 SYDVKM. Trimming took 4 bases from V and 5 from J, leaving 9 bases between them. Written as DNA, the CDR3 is TGTGCCAGCAGTTCCGGGGGAAACAATGAGCAGTTCTTC. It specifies CASSSGGNNEQFF.

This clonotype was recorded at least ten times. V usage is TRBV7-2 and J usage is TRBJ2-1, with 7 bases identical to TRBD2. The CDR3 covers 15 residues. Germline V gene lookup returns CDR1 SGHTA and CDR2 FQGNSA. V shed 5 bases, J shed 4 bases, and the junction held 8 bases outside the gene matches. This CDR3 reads CASSPRGGGYNEQFF. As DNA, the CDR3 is TGTGCCAGCAGCCCTAGGGGCGGGGGTTACAATGAGCAGTTCTTC.

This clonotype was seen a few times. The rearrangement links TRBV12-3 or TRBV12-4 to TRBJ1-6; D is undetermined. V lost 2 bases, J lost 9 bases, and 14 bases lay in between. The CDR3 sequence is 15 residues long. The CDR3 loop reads CASSLSLGYSSPLHF. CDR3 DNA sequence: TGTGCCAGCAGTTTATCTCTGGGGTACAGTTCACCCCTCCACTTT.

The CDR3 DNA sequence: TGTGCCAGCAGTTACTTATCTGCAAGCACAGATACGCAGTATTTT. It yields the protein CASSYLSASTDTQYF. The gene calls are TRBV6-5 and TRBJ2-3; D not certain. Germline V gene data show CDR1 as MNHEY and CDR2 as SVGAGI. The V and J ends lost 1 base and 0 bases respectively, with 8 bases between them. This CDR3 is 15 amino acids long.

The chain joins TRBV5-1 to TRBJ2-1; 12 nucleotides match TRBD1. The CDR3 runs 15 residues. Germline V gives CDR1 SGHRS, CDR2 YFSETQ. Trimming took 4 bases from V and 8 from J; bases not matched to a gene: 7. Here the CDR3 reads CASSPGTGGFDEQFF. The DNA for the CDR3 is TGCGCCAGCAGCCCCGGGACAGGGGGCTTCGATGAGCAGTTCTTC.

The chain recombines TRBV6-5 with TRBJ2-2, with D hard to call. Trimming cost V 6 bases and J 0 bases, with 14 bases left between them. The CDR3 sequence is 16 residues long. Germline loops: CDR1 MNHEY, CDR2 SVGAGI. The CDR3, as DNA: TGTGCCAGCAGATACCTCCGCCAGGCGAACACCGGGGAGCTGTTTTTT. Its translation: CASRYLRQANTGELFF.

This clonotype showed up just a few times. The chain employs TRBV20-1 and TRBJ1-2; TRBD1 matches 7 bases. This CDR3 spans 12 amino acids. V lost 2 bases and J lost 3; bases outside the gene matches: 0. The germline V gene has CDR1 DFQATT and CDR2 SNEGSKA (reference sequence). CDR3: CSARQGDYGYTF. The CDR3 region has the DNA TGCAGTGCTAGACAGGGGGACTATGGCTACACCTTC.

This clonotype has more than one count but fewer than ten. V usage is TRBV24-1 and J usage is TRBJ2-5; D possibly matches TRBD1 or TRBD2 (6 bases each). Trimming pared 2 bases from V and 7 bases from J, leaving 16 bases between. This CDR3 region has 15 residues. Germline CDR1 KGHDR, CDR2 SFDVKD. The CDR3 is CATSDSSPGEATQYF. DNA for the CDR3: TGTGCCACCAGTGATTCCTCCCCAGGGGAGGCGACCCAGTACTTC.

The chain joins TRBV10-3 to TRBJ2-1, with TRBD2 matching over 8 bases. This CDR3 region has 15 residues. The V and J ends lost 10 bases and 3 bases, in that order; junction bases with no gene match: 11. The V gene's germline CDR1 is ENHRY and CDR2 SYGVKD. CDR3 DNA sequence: TGTGCCACGGATACTAGCGGCGAATACTACAATGAGCAGTTCTTC. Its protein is CATDTSGEYYNEQFF.

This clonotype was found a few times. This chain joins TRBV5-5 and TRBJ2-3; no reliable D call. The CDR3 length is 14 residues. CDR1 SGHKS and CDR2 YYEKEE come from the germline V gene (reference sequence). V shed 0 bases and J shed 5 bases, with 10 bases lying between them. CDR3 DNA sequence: TGTGCCAGCAGCTTGGGGACCGGCGGAGATACGCAGTATTTT. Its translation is CASSLGTGGDTQYF.

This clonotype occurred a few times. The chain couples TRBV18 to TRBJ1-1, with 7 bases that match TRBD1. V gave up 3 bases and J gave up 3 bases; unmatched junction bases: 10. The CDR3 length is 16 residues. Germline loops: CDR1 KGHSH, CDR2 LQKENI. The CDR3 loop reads CASSPLSQGSYTEAFF. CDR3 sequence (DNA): TGTGCCAGCTCACCCTTGTCACAGGGGTCATACACTGAAGCTTTCTTT. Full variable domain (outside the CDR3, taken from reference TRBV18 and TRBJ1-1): NAGVMQNPRHLVRRRGQEARLRCSPMKGHSHVYWYRQLPEEGLKFMVYLQKENIIDESGMPKERFSAEFPKEGPSILRIQQVVRGDSAAYFCASSPLSQGSYTEAFFGQGTRLTVV.

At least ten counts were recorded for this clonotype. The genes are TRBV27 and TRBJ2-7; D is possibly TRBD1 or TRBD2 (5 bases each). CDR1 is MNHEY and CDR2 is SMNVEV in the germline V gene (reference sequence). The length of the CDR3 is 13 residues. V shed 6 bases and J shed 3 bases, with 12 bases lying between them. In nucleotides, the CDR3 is TGTGCCAGCAGGGGGGACGGGCTCTACGAGCAGTACTTC. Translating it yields CASRGDGLYEQYF.

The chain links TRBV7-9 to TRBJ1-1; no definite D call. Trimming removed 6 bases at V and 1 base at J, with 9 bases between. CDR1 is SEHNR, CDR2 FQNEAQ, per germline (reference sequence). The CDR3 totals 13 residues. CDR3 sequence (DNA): TGTGCCAGCAGTTGGCAGGAGAACACTGAAGCTTTCTTT. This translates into CASSWQENTEAFF.

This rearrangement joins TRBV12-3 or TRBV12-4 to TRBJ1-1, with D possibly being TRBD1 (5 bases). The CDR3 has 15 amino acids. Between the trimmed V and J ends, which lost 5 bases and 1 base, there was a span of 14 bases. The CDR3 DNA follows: TGTGCCAGCAGTGAAGCGGGACTCACGAACACTGAAGCTTTCTTT. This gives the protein CASSEAGLTNTEAFF.

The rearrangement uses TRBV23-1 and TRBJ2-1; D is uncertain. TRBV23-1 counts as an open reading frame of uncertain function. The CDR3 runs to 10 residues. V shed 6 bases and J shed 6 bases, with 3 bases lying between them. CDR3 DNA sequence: TGCGCCAGCAGATTCAATGAGCAGTTCTTC. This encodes CASRFNEQFF.

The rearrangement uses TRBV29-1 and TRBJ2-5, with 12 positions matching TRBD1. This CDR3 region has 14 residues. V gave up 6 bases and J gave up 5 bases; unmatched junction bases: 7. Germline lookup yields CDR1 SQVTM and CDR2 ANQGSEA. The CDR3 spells CSVGGTGGAETQYF. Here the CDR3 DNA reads TGCAGCGTAGGCGGGACAGGGGGCGCCGAGACCCAGTACTTC.